This T cell receptor beta chain was captured in a study of cytomegalovirus exposure and HLA in healthy donors. Germline V CDR1 and CDR2: SGHVS, FNYEAQ. The CDR3 runs 15 residues. The junction had 5 bases not matched to a gene; V was cut back by 1 base and J by 6 bases. Study conclusions and caveats: In vitro experiments confirmed that three CMV-associated chains were specific for CMV antigens.

The PCR was carried out with 60 Vbeta primers and 13 Jbeta primers. Profiling relied on immunoSEQ multiplex PCR, and the TCRdb table lists in-frame clones only, not all of them. Of around 200,000 clones detected, approximately 70% appear once; the ten largest clones hold about 2.8%. A word on this clone: Its antigen is unidentified.

Sequencing input: PBMCs. The receptor's source is a man aged 35 to 55 in good health and CMV-seropositive. The V gene is TRBV7-6, the J gene TRBJ2-3; 9 bases line up with TRBD1. The CDR3 nucleotides read TGTGCCAGCAGCTTAGAGGGGACAGGGTTTGATACGCAGTATTTT. The encoded protein is CASSLEGTGFDTQYF.